The clone carrying this TCR beta chain was detected only a few times. TCRdb itself ran the 5' RACE reads through MiXCR, one entry per CDR3 protein. The top ten hold approximately 4.5% of the sample, which has about 690,000 distinct CDR3 sequences, around 21% seen once. The data derive from a study of identical twins. Trimming stripped 4 bases from V and 1 base from J, with 7 bases between. Germline V gene sequence: CDR1 LNHNV, CDR2 YYDKDF (reference sequence). This CDR3 is built from 13 residues. The same sample was also used in a study of T cells expressing NK-cell markers.

The clonotype originates from a woman under 30 in good health. Material for sequencing was PBMCs. The J gene is TRBJ1-1, the V gene TRBV15; D ambiguous. CDR3 in amino acids: CATSKTTNTEAFF. CDR3 nucleotide sequence: TGTGCCACCAGCAAAACAACGAACACTGAAGCTTTCTTT.